A single sample is the source of the 23 T cell receptor beta chains below, sequenced in a study of blood T cell repertoires in COVID-19. Assay used: immunoSEQ multiplex PCR; TCRdb lists only in-frame clones, some missing. The table records about 180,000 clones, more than 70% of them present only once. Sequencing was done on a sample of PBMCs or T cells enriched from blood (not recorded which). These receptors originate from a woman between 25 and 40 years old who had recovered from COVID-19.

V usage is TRBV11-1 and J usage is TRBJ2-7; 9 positions agree with TRBD1. Trimming removed 5 bases from V and 5 bases from J; junction bases left unmatched: 4. Per germline, CDR1 SGHAT and CDR2 FQDESV (reference sequence). The CDR3 covers 13 residues. CDR3 sequence (DNA): TGTGCCAGCAGCCCACAGGGGGCGAACGAGCAGTACTTC. It is translated as CASSPQGANEQYF.

The chain couples TRBV28 to TRBJ1-1; 8 bases agree with TRBD1. Germline CDR1 reads MDHEN; CDR2 reads SYDVKM. Germline trimming cut 4 bases from V and 5 bases from J; bases unmatched to any gene: 9. The CDR3 is 15 residues long. Here the CDR3 DNA reads TGTGCCAGCAGTTCCCCCACGACAGGGGAGACTGAAGCTTTCTTT. It yields the protein CASSSPTTGETEAFF.

CDR3 sequence reads: CASTILGSLGETQYF. The CDR3 nucleotides read TGTGCCAGCACCATTTTAGGTAGCCTAGGAGAGACCCAGTACTTC. The chain is built from TRBV7-8 and TRBJ2-5; D not resolved. Trimming removed 7 bases at V and 4 bases at J, with 19 bases between. Germline V gene sequence: CDR1 SGHVS, CDR2 FQNEAQ. The CDR3 spans 15 residues. Full variable domain (outside the CDR3, taken from reference TRBV7-8 and TRBJ2-5): GAGVSQSPRYKVAKRGQDVALRCDPISGHVSLFWYQQALGQGPEFLTYFQNEAQLDKSGLPSDRFFAERPEGSVSTLKIQRTQQEDSAVYLCASTILGSLGETQYFGPGTRLLVL.

The rearrangement links TRBV27 to TRBJ2-7, with 10 nucleotides matching TRBD2. The germline V gene encodes CDR1 MNHEY and CDR2 SMNVEV (reference sequence). After removal of 0 bases from V and 4 bases from J, the junction contained 15 bases not matched to a gene. The CDR3 runs to 19 residues. The CDR3 DNA is TGTGCCAGCAGTTTATCCGGCCTAGCGGGAGCGGAAATAGAATACGAGCAGTACTTC. Its translation: CASSLSGLAGAEIEYEQYF.

This chain uses TRBV27 with TRBJ2-3; 11 positions agree with TRBD2. The V segment lost 5 bases and the J segment 4 bases; nucleotides outside the gene matches: 5. The CDR3 length is 15 residues. CDR1 MNHEY and CDR2 SMNVEV come from the germline V gene (reference sequence). The CDR3 reads CASSVAGGPPDTQYF. Written as DNA, the CDR3 is TGTGCCAGCAGTGTAGCGGGAGGGCCTCCAGATACGCAGTATTTT.

V gene TRBV6-4 combines with J gene TRBJ2-2, with 8 positions matching TRBD1. V gave up 5 bases and J gave up 5 bases; unmatched junction bases: 4. This CDR3 has 14 amino acids. Germline V gives CDR1 MRHNA, CDR2 SNTAGT. CDR3 nucleotides: TGTGCCAGCAGTCCGGGACAGGAGACCGGGGAGCTGTTTTTT. As protein: CASSPGQETGELFF.

The genes are TRBV6-5 and TRBJ2-1; TRBD1 matches 9 bases. The CDR3 loop spans 14 amino acids. The germline V gene encodes CDR1 MNHEY and CDR2 SVGAGI. Germline trimming cut 6 bases from V and 8 bases from J; bases unmatched to any gene: 8. The CDR3 nucleotides are TGTGCCAGCAGACGGACAGGGGATAGCGATGAGCAGTTCTTC. Amino acids: CASRRTGDSDEQFF.

The V call is TRBV14, the J call TRBJ2-5; tentatively, D is TRBD1 (8 bases). The CDR3 sequence is 14 residues long. CDR1 is SGHDN and CDR2 is FVKESK in the germline V gene. Trimming cost V 4 bases and J 7 bases, with 16 bases left between them. CDR3 sequence (DNA): TGTGCCAGCAGCCTTGGGACAGGCGGGAGGACCCAGTACTTC. This gives the protein CASSLGTGGRTQYF.

This sequence joins TRBV29-1 and TRBJ2-5; D perhaps matches TRBD1 (6 bases). The CDR3 runs to 14 residues. The germline V and J ends were trimmed by 3 bases and 0 bases, with 11 bases remaining between them. From germline, CDR1 is SQVTM and CDR2 ANQGSEA. The DNA for the CDR3 is TGCAGCGTTGAGGGGGCAGCCTACCAAGAGACCCAGTACTTC. As protein: CSVEGAAYQETQYF.

This clone occurred a few times. The rearrangement joins TRBV7-9 to TRBJ1-2; 8 nucleotides agree with TRBD1. CDR1 is SEHNR, CDR2 FQNEAQ, per germline (reference sequence). The trim removed 1 base at V and 7 bases at J, leaving 5 bases unmatched. The CDR3 is 14 residues long. The CDR3 DNA reads as TGTGCCAGCAGCTTAGATCAGGGGGCCGTTGGCTACACCTTC. It translates to CASSLDQGAVGYTF.

This chain's CDR3 is CASSEPGLRGWGSTDTQYF. CDR3 coding DNA: TGTGCCAGCAGTGAACCCGGACTGCGTGGCTGGGGTAGCACAGATACGCAGTATTTT. The V call is TRBV27, the J call TRBJ2-3; possibly TRBD2 for D (5 bases). CDR1 and CDR2 (germline): MNHEY, SMNVEV (reference sequence). The CDR3 runs to 19 residues. Trimming shortened V by 5 bases and J by 0 bases, and 24 bases separated the two germline ends.

To note about this clone: At one boundary the junction diverges from the germline segment, which might be a read error. The genes are TRBV11-2 and TRBJ2-7; 9 bases align to TRBD2. There are 17 residues in the CDR3. Germline CDR1 and CDR2: SGHAT and FQNNGV. The CDR3 spells CASSLEGSGRNTYEQYF. The CDR3 DNA is TGTGCCAGCAGCCTAGAGGGTAGCGGGAGAAACACCTACGAGCAGTACTTC. Filled out from reference TRBV11-2 and TRBJ2-7, the complete variable domain reads EAGVAQSPRYKIIEKRQSVAFWCNPISGHATLYWYQQILGQGPKLLIQFQNNGVVDDSQLPKDRFSAERLKGVDSTLKIQPAKLEDSAVYLCASSLEGSGRNTYEQYFGPGTRLTVT.

This chain connects TRBV7-8 to TRBJ2-3; D gene unclear. V lost 5 bases and J 5 bases, leaving 20 bases between the germline ends. Germline V gene sequence: CDR1 SGHVS, CDR2 FQNEAQ. The CDR3 runs 16 residues. CDR3 protein: CASSLLDPAVVDTQYF. The CDR3 DNA sequence: TGTGCCAGCAGCCTGCTGGATCCCGCGGTGGTAGATACGCAGTATTTT.

The chain is built from TRBV5-6 and TRBJ1-1; D is ambiguous. Germline V gene sequence: CDR1 SGHDT, CDR2 YYEEEE. V was shortened by 2 bases and J by 0 bases, with 8 bases between the two germline ends. This CDR3 has 14 amino acids. For the CDR3, the DNA is TGTGCCAGCAGCTTCGGGGTGGTGAACACTGAAGCTTTCTTT. Translated: CASSFGVVNTEAFF.

V is TRBV29-1 and J is TRBJ1-2; 7 nucleotides line up with TRBD1. J gave up 6 bases and V 3 bases, and 10 bases lay outside the gene matches. CDR3 length: 14 amino acids. Germline loops: CDR1 SQVTM, CDR2 ANQGSEA. CDR3 region: CSVDLGQVADGYTF. The CDR3 DNA sequence: TGCAGCGTTGATCTCGGACAGGTTGCGGATGGCTACACCTTC.

The chain carries TRBV4-2 and TRBJ2-5; 11 bases are shared with TRBD1. Germline trimming cut 1 base from V and 5 bases from J; bases unmatched to any gene: 0. Germline V gives CDR1 LGHNA, CDR2 YNFKEQ. This CDR3 contains 14 residues. CDR3 in amino acids: CASSQGDRGETQYF. The CDR3 nucleotides are TGTGCCAGCAGCCAAGGGGACAGGGGGGAGACCCAGTACTTC.

The J gene is TRBJ2-1, the V gene TRBV7-8; 14 bases are a match to TRBD2. CDR1 and CDR2 (germline): SGHVS, FQNEAQ. Losses at the gene ends were 5 bases for V and 8 bases for J; bases not matched to a gene: 11. This CDR3 comprises 17 residues. CDR3 in DNA: TGTGCCAGCAGCCCCGGGACTAGCGGGAGCCTAGTACATGAGCAGTTCTTC. Encoded protein: CASSPGTSGSLVHEQFF.

The chain is built from TRBV7-9 and TRBJ2-3; weak D call: TRBD1 (6 bases). Between the trimmed V and J ends, which lost 5 bases and 2 bases, there was a span of 11 bases. CDR1 and CDR2 from the germline V gene are SEHNR and FQNEAQ (reference sequence). The CDR3 spans 14 residues. The CDR3 region has the DNA TGTGCCAGCAGCCCCGGACAGTACACAGATACGCAGTATTTT. Translation gives CASSPGQYTDTQYF.

The gene calls are TRBV15 and TRBJ2-5; the D gene is possibly TRBD2 (7 bases). There are 16 residues in the CDR3. Germline CDR1 LNHNV, CDR2 YYDKDF (reference sequence). The V gene lost 0 bases and the J gene lost 4 bases, with 15 bases spanning the gap. The CDR3 DNA sequence: TGTGCCACCAGCAGAGATGGGGGGGCGCGTTCAGAGACCCAGTACTTC. Encoded protein: CATSRDGGARSETQYF.

The J gene is TRBJ2-3, the V gene TRBV5-1; tentative D call: TRBD1 (7 bases). Germline V gene sequence: CDR1 SGHRS, CDR2 YFSETQ. This CDR3 has 17 amino acids. The V gene lost 1 base and the J gene lost 0 bases, with 15 bases spanning the gap. The CDR3 coding sequence is TGCGCCAGCAGCTTGTTGCAGGGGGGTTCTAGCACAGATACGCAGTATTTT. Residues: CASSLLQGGSSTDTQYF.

The genes are TRBV2 and TRBJ1-2; D is undetermined. Trimming took off 7 bases at V and 1 base at J, with 10 bases between the two ends. The length of the CDR3 is 13 residues. In germline, CDR1 is SNHLY, CDR2 FYNNEI. This chain's CDR3 is CASNQDYNYGYTF. DNA for the CDR3: TGTGCCAGCAACCAGGACTATAACTATGGCTACACCTTC. Looking up the rest from reference TRBV2 and TRBJ1-2 gives the full variable domain: EPEVTQTPSHQVTQMGQEVILRCVPISNHLYFYWYRQILGQKVEFLVSFYNNEISEKSEIFDDQFSVERPDGSNFTLKIRSTKLEDSAMYFCASNQDYNYGYTFGSGTRLTVV.

This sequence joins TRBV5-6 and TRBJ2-2, with TRBD2 identical over 7 bases. This CDR3 is 13 amino acids long. The trim removed 4 bases at V and 9 bases at J, leaving 6 bases unmatched. Germline V lookup: CDR1 SGHDT, CDR2 YYEEEE. CDR3 nucleotides: TGTGCCAGCAGCAATGGGGGGGTCCGGGAGCTGTTTTTT. Its translation is CASSNGGVRELFF.

The rearrangement uses TRBV5-1 and TRBJ1-1; D ambiguous. V was cut by 0 bases and J by 5 bases, with 20 bases left in between. This CDR3 has 17 residues. Germline-derived CDR1 and CDR2 are SGHRS and YFSETQ. The chain's CDR3 is CASSLESRVLERTEAFF. CDR3 sequence (DNA): TGCGCCAGCAGCTTGGAATCCCGCGTCTTAGAGAGGACTGAAGCTTTCTTT.